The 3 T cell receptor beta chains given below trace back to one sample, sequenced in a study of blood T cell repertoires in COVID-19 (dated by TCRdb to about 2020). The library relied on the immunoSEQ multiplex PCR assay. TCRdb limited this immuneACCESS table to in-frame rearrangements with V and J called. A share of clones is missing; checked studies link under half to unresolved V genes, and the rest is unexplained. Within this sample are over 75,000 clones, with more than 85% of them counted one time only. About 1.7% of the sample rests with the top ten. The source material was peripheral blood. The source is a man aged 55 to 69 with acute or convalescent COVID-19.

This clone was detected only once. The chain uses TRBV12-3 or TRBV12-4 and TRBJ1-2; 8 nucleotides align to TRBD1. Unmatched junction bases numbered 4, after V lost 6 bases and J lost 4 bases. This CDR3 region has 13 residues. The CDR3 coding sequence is TGTGCCAGCAGGGCAGGGGGCGGCTATGGCTACACCTTC. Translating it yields CASRAGGGYGYTF.

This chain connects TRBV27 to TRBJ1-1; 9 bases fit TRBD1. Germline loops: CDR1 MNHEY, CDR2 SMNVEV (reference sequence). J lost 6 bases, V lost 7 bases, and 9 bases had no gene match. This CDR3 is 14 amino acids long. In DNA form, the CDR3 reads TGTGCCAGCAAGACACAGGGGGCACTCGCTGAAGCTTTCTTT. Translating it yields CASKTQGALAEAFF.

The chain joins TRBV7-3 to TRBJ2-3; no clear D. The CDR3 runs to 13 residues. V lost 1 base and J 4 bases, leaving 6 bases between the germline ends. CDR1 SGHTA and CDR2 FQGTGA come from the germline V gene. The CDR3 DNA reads TGTGCCAGCAGCTTAAACAAAGCAGATACGCAGTATTTT. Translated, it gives CASSLNKADTQYF. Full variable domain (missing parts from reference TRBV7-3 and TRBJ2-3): GAGVSQTPSNKVTEKGKYVELRCDPISGHTALYWYRQSLGQGPEFLIYFQGTGAADDSGLPNDRFFAVRPEGSVSTLKIQRTERGDSAVYLCASSLNKADTQYFGPGTRLTVL.